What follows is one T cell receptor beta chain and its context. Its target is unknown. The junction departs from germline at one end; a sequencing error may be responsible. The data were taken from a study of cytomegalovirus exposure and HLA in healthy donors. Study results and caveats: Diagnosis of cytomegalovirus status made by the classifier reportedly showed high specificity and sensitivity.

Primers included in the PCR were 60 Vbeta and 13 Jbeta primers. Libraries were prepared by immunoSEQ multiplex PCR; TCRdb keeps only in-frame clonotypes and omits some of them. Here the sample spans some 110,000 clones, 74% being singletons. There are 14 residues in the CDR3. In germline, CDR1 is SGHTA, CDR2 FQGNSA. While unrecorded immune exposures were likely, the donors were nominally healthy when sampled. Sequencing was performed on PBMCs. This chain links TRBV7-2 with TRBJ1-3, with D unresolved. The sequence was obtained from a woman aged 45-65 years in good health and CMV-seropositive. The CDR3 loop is CVSSLAPSGNTIYF. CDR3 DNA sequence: TGTGTCAGCAGCTTGGCTCCCTCTGGAAACACCATATATTTT.